This is a list of T cell receptor beta chains from one sample in a study of radiotherapy plus CTLA-4 blockade in lung cancer. The repertoire was sequenced with immunoSEQ multiplex PCR; TCRdb's copy has only in-frame clones and lacks some. In the table there are 45,000 to 55,000 clones, 79% of which are singletons. This specimen consisted of peripheral blood, obtained from a patient treated with radiotherapy plus ipilimumab. The receptors here all came from a human donor with non-small cell lung cancer who had a partial response to radiotherapy plus ipilimumab. CDR3s include the opening cysteine and the closing phenylalanine or tryptophan. Each record gives: V gene, D gene, clone size, J gene, CDR3 DNA, CDR3 protein. D genes are given only for firm matches. Clone size appears in some rows only: once, few, many, or a class for an expanded clone.

>TRBV5-5|NA|NA|TRBJ2-6
TGTGCCAGCAGCTTGGCGAGCGTTACCGGGGCCAACGTCCTGACTTTC
CASSLASVTGANVLTF
>TRBV7-9|TRBD1|NA|TRBJ2-3
TGTGCCAGCAGCTTCCAGGGGGCTCGAGATACGCAGTATTTT
CASSFQGARDTQYF
>TRBV5-4|NA|NA|TRBJ1-4
TGTGCCAGCAGCCCCGGGGTTTCTAATGAAAAACTGTTTTTT
CASSPGVSNEKLFF
>TRBV7-3|TRBD1|NA|TRBJ1-5
TGTGCCAGCAGCTCGCATACCGGGACAGATAGCAATCAGCCCCAGCATTTT
CASSSHTGTDSNQPQHF
>TRBV29-1|TRBD2|many|TRBJ2-7
TGCAGCGTTCGTGGGGGGGATGCCTACGAGCAGTACTTC
CSVRGGDAYEQYF
>TRBV9|NA|once|TRBJ2-7
TGTGCCAGCAGCGTAGGGGGGGACCTTTCCTACGAGCAGTACTTC
CASSVGGDLSYEQYF
>TRBV2|TRBD1|large|TRBJ2-7
TGTGCCAGCAGTGATTCAGGGGGCACAGGCGAGCAGTACTTC
CASSDSGGTGEQYF
>TRBV20-1|NA|NA|TRBJ1-2
TGCAGTGCTCCATTTGGCTACACCTTC
CSAPFGYTF
>TRBV4-3|NA|few|TRBJ1-2
TGCGCCAGCAGCCAAGATTGGCAGATCTATGGCTACACCTTC
CASSQDWQIYGYTF
>TRBV15|NA|NA|TRBJ1-5
TGTGCCACCAGCAGAGTGTCAGGATATAGCAATCAGCCCCAGCATTTT
CATSRVSGYSNQPQHF
>TRBV2|NA|NA|TRBJ2-3
TGTGCCAGCAGTTCAGGGACAGATACGCAGTATTTT
CASSSGTDTQYF
>TRBV19|NA|once|TRBJ1-5
TGTGCCAGTAGTATAGATAGTCGCAGGGTTCTTCAGCCCCAGCATTTT
CASSIDSRRVLQPQHF
>TRBV5-4|NA|NA|TRBJ2-7
TGTGCCAGCAGCTTGGCGGCAGGGTTCTACGAGCAGTACTTC
CASSLAAGFYEQYF
>TRBV6-5|TRBD2|once|TRBJ2-3
TGTGCCAGCAAACTAGCGGGGGCCCCCACAGATACGCAGTATTTT
CASKLAGAPTDTQYF
>TRBV4-2|TRBD2|NA|TRBJ2-5
TGTGCCAGCAGCCAGCCGGGACTAGCCGGCGAGACCCAGTACTTC
CASSQPGLAGETQYF
>TRBV7-2|NA|NA|TRBJ2-2
TGTGCCAGCAGCGAAACCAACAGGGACACCGGGGAGCTGTTTTTT
CASSETNRDTGELFF
>TRBV29-1|NA|few|TRBJ1-1
TGCAGCGTTGCGACGGGTGAAGCTTTCTTT
CSVATGEAFF
>TRBV9|TRBD2|NA|TRBJ2-5
TGTGCCAGCAGCGTAGCTCCTGCTAGCGGGGGGCCGCAAGAGACCCAGTACTTC
CASSVAPASGGPQETQYF
>TRBV5-1|TRBD1|NA|TRBJ2-1
TGCGCCAGCAGCTTTGACAGGGTGGGGTACAATGAGCAGTTCTTC
CASSFDRVGYNEQFF
>TRBV4-2|NA|NA|TRBJ1-4
TGTGCCAGCAGCCAAGATACTAATGTAGGAGAAAAACTGTTTTTT
CASSQDTNVGEKLFF
>TRBV5-1|NA|NA|TRBJ1-1
TGCGCCAGCAACCTAGGCGGCGAGGGCCCGGCTGAAGCTTTCTTT
CASNLGGEGPAEAFF
>TRBV15|TRBD1|once|TRBJ2-1
TGTGCCACCAGCAGAGGGGACAGTTCCCTTTACAATGAGCAGTTCTTC
CATSRGDSSLYNEQFF
>TRBV19|TRBD1|NA|TRBJ2-7
TGTGCCAGCAGACAGGGAAATGGCGAGCAGTACTTC
CASRQGNGEQYF
>TRBV11-3|NA|NA|TRBJ2-3
TGTGCCAGCAGCTTATTTCGGACTAACACAGATACGCAGTATTTT
CASSLFRTNTDTQYF
>TRBV18|NA|NA|TRBJ1-4
TGTGCCAGCTCACCGTCGGGGAGGGAGGAAAAACTGTTTTTT
CASSPSGREEKLFF
>TRBV4-2|TRBD2|NA|TRBJ2-3
TGTGCCAGCAGCCAAGATCAAGCGGGGGGGACAGATACGCAGTATTTT
CASSQDQAGGTDTQYF
>TRBV29-1|NA|once|TRBJ2-3
TGCAGCGTTGAAATTCGGCGACAGGGCACAGATACGCAGTATTTT
CSVEIRRQGTDTQYF
>TRBV5-1|NA|NA|TRBJ2-7
TGCGCCAGCAGCTTGACAGGGACCGACCAGTACTTC
CASSLTGTDQYF
>TRBV2|TRBD2|NA|TRBJ2-3
TGTGCCAGCTGGGGACTAGCGGGGGTGAGCACAGATACGCAGTATTTT
CASWGLAGVSTDTQYF
>TRBV19|NA|NA|TRBJ2-6
TGTGCCAGTAGTTCCCAATCTGGGGCCAACGTCCTGACTTTC
CASSSQSGANVLTF
>TRBV27|TRBD1|NA|TRBJ1-2
TGTGCCAGCAAAAAGAGGGACAGCCCGGAGGGCTACACCTTC
CASKKRDSPEGYTF
>TRBV9|NA|NA|TRBJ1-5
TGTGCCAGCTCGCGGATGAGCAATCAGCCCCAGCATTTT
CASSRMSNQPQHF
>TRBV4-1|NA|NA|TRBJ1-1
TGCGCCAGCAGCCAAGGACACGCCGTGCCTCGGGCTTTCTTT
CASSQGHAVPRAFF
>TRBV5-6|NA|once|TRBJ2-1
TGTGCCAGCAGCCTAATATATAATGAGCAGTTCTTC
CASSLIYNEQFF
>TRBV5-5|TRBD1|NA|TRBJ1-6
TGTGCCAGCAGCGGGACAGGGGACCGTAATTCACCCCTCCACTTT
CASSGTGDRNSPLHF
>TRBV11-2|TRBD2|NA|TRBJ2-7
TGTGCCAGCAGCTTAGCAGCGGGGGGACTATACGAGCAGTACTTC
CASSLAAGGLYEQYF
>TRBV7-9|NA|medium-sized|TRBJ1-1
TGTGCCAGCAGCTTAGTTGGGGGCGGGCGGATACTTATGAACACTGAAGCTTTCTTT
CASSLVGGGRILMNTEAFF
>TRBV29-1|TRBD1|NA|TRBJ2-1
TGCAGCGTTGGGTCCCAGGGGGCCTACAATGAGCAGTTCTTC
CSVGSQGAYNEQFF
>TRBV27|NA|NA|TRBJ1-2
TGTGCCAGCAGTCTGAACAGGAACTATGGCTACACCTTC
CASSLNRNYGYTF
>TRBV4-1|TRBD2|NA|TRBJ2-3
TGCGCCAGCAGCCAACCAAAAGCGGGACCCAGCACAGATACGCAGTATTTT
CASSQPKAGPSTDTQYF
>TRBV5-6|NA|NA|TRBJ1-4
TGTGCCAGCAGCCAGATACAGGCTCCCGATCGCCAAAAACTGTTTTTT
CASSQIQAPDRQKLFF
>TRBV25-1|NA|NA|TRBJ2-3
TGTGCCAGCAGTGCCCCGAGCGGCACAGATACGCAGTATTTT
CASSAPSGTDTQYF
>TRBV4-3|TRBD2|NA|TRBJ2-3
TGCGCCAGCAGCCAAACTAGCGACCCGACAGATACGCAGTATTTT
CASSQTSDPTDTQYF
>TRBV11-2|NA|NA|TRBJ2-7
TGTGCCAGCAGGAGTGACAGCTACAATATTTACGAGCAGTACTTC
CASRSDSYNIYEQYF
>TRBV6-1|TRBD1|NA|TRBJ1-5
TGTGCCAGCAGTGAAGGGCCCAAGGGACAGGGTTATCAGCCCCAGCATTTT
CASSEGPKGQGYQPQHF
>TRBV4-3|TRBD1|NA|TRBJ1-2
TGCGCCAGCAGCCAGGAAACAGGGACAGCTAAGTTGTATGGCTACACCTTC
CASSQETGTAKLYGYTF
>TRBV9|TRBD2|once|TRBJ2-7
TGTGCCAGCAGCGTGGGGACTAGCGGGCTCTCCTACGAGCAGTACTTC
CASSVGTSGLSYEQYF
>TRBV29-1|NA|NA|TRBJ2-3
TGCAGCGTGGGAGTCGGGACACCACAAAATACGCAGTATTTT
CSVGVGTPQNTQYF
>TRBV10-1|TRBD1|NA|TRBJ2-7
TGCGCCAGCAGGGCCGGGACAGGGGGGGATACCGGACTTGGCGAGCAGTACTTC
CASRAGTGGDTGLGEQYF
>TRBV6-1|NA|NA|TRBJ2-3
TGTGCCAGCAGTGAATCTGCGGGCCAAAGCACAGATACGCAGTATTTT
CASSESAGQSTDTQYF
>TRBV5-1|TRBD2|NA|TRBJ2-3
TGCGCCAGCAGCTTGGCCGCGACTAGCGGCACAGATACGCAGTATTTT
CASSLAATSGTDTQYF
>TRBV15|NA|NA|TRBJ1-4
TGTGCCACCAGCAGAGATAGTTCCATAACAGGTGGGGAAAAACTGTTTTTT
CATSRDSSITGGEKLFF
>TRBV6-6|TRBD1|NA|TRBJ1-2
TGTGCCAGCAGTGCGAGGGGGCCGATCTATGGCTACACCTTC
CASSARGPIYGYTF
>TRBV7-9|NA|NA|TRBJ2-1
TGTGCCAGCAGCCGCGTGGACAATGAGCAGTTCTTC
CASSRVDNEQFF
>TRBV7-2|TRBD2|NA|TRBJ2-7
TGTGCCAGCAGCTTGGGGACTAGCGGGGACGAGCAGTACTTC
CASSLGTSGDEQYF